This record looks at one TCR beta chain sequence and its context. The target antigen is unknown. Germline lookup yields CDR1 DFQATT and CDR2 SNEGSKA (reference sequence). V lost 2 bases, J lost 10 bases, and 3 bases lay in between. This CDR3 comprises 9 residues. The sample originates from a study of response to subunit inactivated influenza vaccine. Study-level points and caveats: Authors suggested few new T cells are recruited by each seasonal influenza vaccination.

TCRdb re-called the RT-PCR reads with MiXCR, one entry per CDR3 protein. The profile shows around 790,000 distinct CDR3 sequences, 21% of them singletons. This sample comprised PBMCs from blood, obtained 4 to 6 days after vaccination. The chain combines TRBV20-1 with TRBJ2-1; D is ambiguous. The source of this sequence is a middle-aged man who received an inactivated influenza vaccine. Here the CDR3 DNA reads TGCAGTGCTAGACTAGAGCAGTTCTTC. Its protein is CSARLEQFF.